Shown below are 30 T cell receptor beta chains from a single sample sequenced in a study of identical twins. TCRdb independently ran MiXCR on the 5' RACE reads; one entry per CDR3 protein. The sample lists roughly 720,000 distinct CDR3 sequences, around a sixth occurring once. These data also featured in a second study, about T cells expressing NK-cell markers.

What was sequenced was PBMCs. These receptors were taken from a woman aged 18-30 years in good health.

In this sample, this clonotype turned up a few times. The rearrangement links TRBV2 to TRBJ2-5; D is unresolved. V shed 6 bases and J shed 4 bases, with 9 bases lying between them. CDR1 is SNHLY and CDR2 is FYNNEI in the germline V gene. The CDR3 spans 12 residues. CDR3 DNA sequence: TGTGCCAGCAGACCCTTGGGAGAGACCCAGTACTTC. Encoded protein: CASRPLGETQYF.

CDR3 sequence: CASSVRLAGGSTDTQYF. The CDR3 DNA sequence: TGCGCCAGCAGCGTCCGATTAGCGGGGGGTAGCACAGATACGCAGTATTTT. The rearrangement uses TRBV5-1 and TRBJ2-3; 10 bases align to TRBD2. The germline gives CDR1 SGHRS, CDR2 YFSETQ. V was pared by 4 bases and J by 0 bases, with 8 bases of the junction left unmatched. The CDR3 covers 17 residues.

The chain couples TRBV14 to TRBJ2-5, with TRBD1 identical over 10 bases. V shed 4 bases, J shed 5 bases, and the junction held 4 bases outside the gene matches. CDR3 length: 14 residues. Germline loops: CDR1 SGHDN, CDR2 FVKESK. CDR3 DNA sequence: TGTGCCAGCAGCCGGGGACAGGGGCTCGAGACCCAGTACTTC. Its translation is CASSRGQGLETQYF.

Regarding this clonotype: With a much larger clone just one base away, this may be a read error. CDR3 coding DNA: TGCGCCAGCAGCGCGGGCAGATTCTATGGAAACACCATATATTTT. Translating it yields CASSAGRFYGNTIYF. The chain combines TRBV5-1 with TRBJ1-3, with unresolved D. V was clipped by 4 bases and J by 3 bases, with 14 bases between them. CDR3 size: 15 residues. Germline CDR1 reads SGHRS; CDR2 reads YFSETQ.

The chain is built from TRBV6-1 and TRBJ2-1; possible D gene TRBD2, 6 bases. V dropped 6 bases and J dropped 8 bases, with 23 bases sitting between them. The CDR3 spans 16 residues. CDR1 is MNHNS, CDR2 SASEGT, per germline. For the CDR3, the DNA is TGTGCCAGCAGGCCCTCTCCGGGGGACCCAGGCGATGAGCAGTTCTTC. Translating it yields CASRPSPGDPGDEQFF.

This clonotype was seen a few times. This chain links TRBV4-2 with TRBJ1-2, with 8 bases identical to TRBD1. Germline V CDR1 and CDR2: LGHNA, YNFKEQ. V lost 3 bases to trimming and J lost 8 bases; unmatched junction nucleotides: 8. The CDR3 is 14 residues long. CDR3 bases: TGTGCCAGCAGCCAGGATACAGGGGGGGAAGGCTACACCTTC. This gives the protein CASSQDTGGEGYTF.

The chain joins TRBV3-1 to TRBJ2-2; 10 bases match TRBD2. V lost 3 bases to trimming and J lost 7 bases; unmatched junction nucleotides: 5. Germline assignment: CDR1 LGHDT and CDR2 YNNKEL (reference sequence). CDR3 length equals 15 residues. The CDR3: CASSQLAGVIGELFF. CDR3 coding DNA: TGTGCCAGCAGCCAGCTAGCGGGAGTAATCGGGGAGCTGTTTTTT.

This clonotype was seen a handful of times. This chain uses TRBV10-1 with TRBJ2-2; D is unresolved. V was clipped by 6 bases and J by 2 bases, with 13 bases between them. This CDR3 has 15 residues. CDR1 is WNHNN and CDR2 is SYGVQD in the germline V gene (reference sequence). CDR3 DNA sequence: TGCGCCAGCAGCAAATTTCTAGGAAACACCGGGGAGCTGTTTTTT. Translating it yields CASSKFLGNTGELFF.

The J gene is TRBJ2-5, the V gene TRBV29-1; TRBD1 matches at 9 bases. Trimming cost V 5 bases and J 2 bases; bases outside gene matches: 15. Germline V CDR1 and CDR2: SQVTM, ANQGSEA. The CDR3 sequence is 17 residues long. The CDR3 sequence is CSVFPPGDRVGQETQYF. DNA for the CDR3: TGCAGCGTTTTTCCCCCCGGGGACAGGGTAGGGCAAGAGACCCAGTACTTC.

This chain joins TRBV20-1 and TRBJ1-5; D may be TRBD1 (5 bases). This CDR3 is built from 13 residues. Germline CDR1 reads DFQATT; CDR2 reads SNEGSKA (reference sequence). V gave up 6 bases and J gave up 7 bases, with 16 bases separating them. CDR3 protein: CSAPVGGLQPQHF. The CDR3 nucleotides read TGCAGTGCCCCCGTTGGGGGATTACAGCCCCAGCATTTT.

The chain joins TRBV7-2 to TRBJ2-3; 13 bases fit TRBD2. The V segment lost 4 bases and the J segment 10 bases; nucleotides outside the gene matches: 5. Looked up from germline, CDR1 is SGHTA and CDR2 is FQGNSA. CDR3 size: 14 residues. The CDR3 sequence: CASSSGTSGNAQYF. The DNA of the CDR3 is TGTGCCAGCAGCTCCGGGACTAGCGGGAATGCGCAGTATTTT.

This clonotype showed up just a few times. The rearrangement uses TRBV7-2 and TRBJ1-2, with D possibly TRBD1 on 5 matching bases. The germline gives CDR1 SGHTA, CDR2 FQGNSA. V was clipped by 2 bases and J by 12 bases, with 13 bases between them. The CDR3 has 12 amino acids. CDR3 region: CASSLRRGNHTF. CDR3 nucleotide sequence: TGTGCCAGCAGCTTAAGGAGGGGCAATCACACCTTC.

V usage is TRBV24-1 and J usage is TRBJ2-5, with D tentatively TRBD1 (5 bases). Trimming pared 3 bases from V and 5 bases from J, leaving 18 bases between. The CDR3 sequence is 16 residues long. CDR1 is KGHDR and CDR2 is SFDVKD in the germline V gene. CDR3 residues: CATSDPRAADQETQYF. The DNA of the CDR3 is TGTGCCACCAGTGATCCCAGGGCCGCCGATCAGGAGACCCAGTACTTC.

This chain connects TRBV14 to TRBJ2-1, with TRBD2 as a possible D gene (5 bases). This CDR3 has 15 residues. Germline values: CDR1 SGHDN, CDR2 FVKESK. The ends were cut back, 5 bases at V and 4 bases at J, with 15 bases in the middle. This chain's CDR3 is CASSVAGLDYNEQFF. The DNA of the CDR3 is TGTGCCAGCAGCGTAGCTGGACTGGATTACAATGAGCAGTTCTTC.

The chain carries TRBV6-1 and TRBJ2-1; 10 bases line up with TRBD2. The CDR3 runs to 16 residues. CDR1 MNHNS and CDR2 SASEGT come from the germline V gene. V lost 7 bases and J lost 4; bases outside the gene matches: 10. The CDR3: CASTLLAGFEYNEQFF. The DNA for the CDR3 is TGTGCCAGCACCCTACTAGCGGGGTTTGAGTACAATGAGCAGTTCTTC.

This sequence joins TRBV30 and TRBJ2-1, with 12 positions matching TRBD2. In germline, CDR1 is GTSNPN, CDR2 SVGIG (reference sequence). The CDR3 is made up of 14 amino acids. The ends lost 4 bases at V and 6 bases at J; junction bases unmatched: 4. This chain's CDR3 is CAWTTSGRGNEQFF. The CDR3 coding sequence is TGTGCCTGGACGACTAGCGGGAGAGGCAATGAGCAGTTCTTC.

This clonotype was detected a few times. The chain joins TRBV5-1 to TRBJ2-1; 9 bases are shared with TRBD1. CDR1 and CDR2 (germline): SGHRS, YFSETQ. The V segment lost 3 bases and the J segment 5 bases; nucleotides outside the gene matches: 9. The CDR3 extends over 16 amino acids. In DNA, the CDR3 is TGCGCCAGCAGCTCCCTACCGGGACAGGGTAACAATGAGCAGTTCTTC. Amino acid sequence: CASSSLPGQGNNEQFF.

This clonotype was seen repeatedly, ten times or more. The chain is built from TRBV18 and TRBJ2-1, with a tentative D call TRBD2 (6 bases). The CDR3 runs to 16 residues. Germline CDR1 and CDR2: KGHSH and LQKENI. Trimming took off 0 bases at V and 9 bases at J, with 18 bases between the two ends. The CDR3 region is CASSPPNSGVEVEQFF. In DNA, the CDR3 is TGTGCCAGCTCACCACCGAATTCGGGAGTGGAGGTTGAGCAGTTCTTC.

There are a few counts of this clonotype. The chain is built from TRBV6-2 or TRBV6-3 and TRBJ2-7; 8 bases match TRBD2. The CDR3 is made up of 14 amino acids. Germline V gene data show CDR1 as MNHEY and CDR2 as SVGEGT. V was clipped by 8 bases and J by 0 bases; unmatched bases: 6. CDR3 nucleotides: TGTGCCAGCCAGCGGGAGTTTAGCTCCTACGAGCAGTACTTC. Translated: CASQREFSSYEQYF.

The rearrangement joins TRBV7-8 to TRBJ2-7; D gene unclear. This CDR3 comprises 11 residues. The V end lost 6 bases, the J end lost 3 bases, and 6 bases lay between the germline ends. The germline CDR1 and CDR2 sequences are SGHVS and FQNEAQ. CDR3 in DNA: TGTGCCAGCAGGCATGACTACGAGCAGTACTTC. It yields the protein CASRHDYEQYF.

The table lists this clonotype with a few counts. The rearrangement uses TRBV10-3 and TRBJ1-1; D is uncertain. CDR3 length: 13 amino acids. V gave up 4 bases and J gave up 0 bases, with 6 bases separating them. Per the germline V gene, CDR1 is ENHRY and CDR2 is SYGVKD. The CDR3 DNA sequence: TGTGCCATCAGTGGTACGGTGAACACTGAAGCTTTCTTT. This sequence encodes CAISGTVNTEAFF.

This clonotype turned up a few times. The chain recombines TRBV27 with TRBJ2-2; TRBD1 matches at 7 bases. Germline lookup yields CDR1 MNHEY and CDR2 SMNVEV (reference sequence). V shed 3 bases and J 4 bases; nucleotides not matched to a gene: 8. CDR3 length: 16 residues. The CDR3 DNA reads as TGTGCCAGCAGTTTCCTAGGGGGCGGAGGCACCGGGGAGCTGTTTTTT. Amino acid sequence: CASSFLGGGGTGELFF.

The J gene is TRBJ1-4, the V gene TRBV9; the match to TRBD1 covers 8 bases. J was trimmed by 5 bases and V by 3 bases; bases with no gene match: 3. The CDR3 sequence is 14 residues long. The germline V gene has CDR1 SGDLS and CDR2 YYNGEE. The CDR3 DNA follows: TGTGCCAGCAGCGAGGGACAGGCAAATGAAAAACTGTTTTTT. Its protein is CASSEGQANEKLFF.

V usage is TRBV11-3 and J usage is TRBJ1-1; D is possibly TRBD1 (5 bases). The CDR3 has 13 amino acids. The V and J ends lost 3 bases and 7 bases respectively, with 12 bases between them. From germline, CDR1 is SGHNT and CDR2 YENEEA. CDR3 nucleotide sequence: TGTGCCAGCAGCTTCGACAGACAACTTGAAGCTTTCTTT. Amino acids: CASSFDRQLEAFF. The entire variable domain, with the rest obtained from reference TRBV11-3 and TRBJ1-1, is as follows: EAGVVQSPRYKIIEKKQPVAFWCNPISGHNTLYWYLQNLGQGPELLIRYENEEAVDDSQLPKDRFSAERLKGVDSTLKIQPAELGDSAVYLCASSFDRQLEAFFGQGTRLTVV.

This clonotype was observed a handful of times. The chain couples TRBV11-2 to TRBJ2-2, with TRBD2 matching over 12 bases. The CDR3 length is 17 residues. The ends lost 5 bases at V and 5 bases at J; junction bases unmatched: 9. CDR1 is SGHAT and CDR2 is FQNNGV in the germline V gene. CDR3 protein: CASSRPLAGGPTGELFF. The CDR3 DNA follows: TGTGCCAGCAGCCGACCTCTAGCGGGAGGGCCAACCGGGGAGCTGTTTTTT.

The chain couples TRBV5-1 to TRBJ2-1, with 8 bases fitting TRBD2. V shed 0 bases and J 0 bases; nucleotides not matched to a gene: 5. The CDR3 totals 17 residues. Germline loops: CDR1 SGHRS, CDR2 YFSETQ. CDR3 DNA sequence: TGCGCCAGCAGCTTGGCTAATCGGGGGGGCTCCTACAATGAGCAGTTCTTC. This sequence encodes CASSLANRGGSYNEQFF.

The genes are TRBV20-1 and TRBJ2-3; 16 bases align to TRBD2. Germline V gene lookup returns CDR1 DFQATT and CDR2 SNEGSKA (reference sequence). J gave up 2 bases and V 4 bases, and 6 bases lay outside the gene matches. The CDR3 spans 17 residues. The CDR3 loop reads CSAMGLAGGAFTDTQYF. CDR3 nucleotides: TGCAGTGCTATGGGACTAGCGGGGGGGGCCTTCACAGATACGCAGTATTTT.

This clonotype appeared many times. The CDR3 protein is CASSSLIFSSYEQYF. CDR3 nucleotide sequence: TGTGCCAGCAGCTCCCTCATCTTTTCCTCCTACGAGCAGTACTTC. The J gene is TRBJ2-7, the V gene TRBV11-2; unclear D gene. The CDR3 length is 15 residues. V lost 4 bases to trimming and J lost 0 bases, with 13 bases between them. Germline CDR1 is SGHAT and CDR2 is FQNNGV.

This clonotype has a handful of counts. The rearrangement links TRBV12-3 or TRBV12-4 to TRBJ2-4; D might be TRBD2 (5 bases). The CDR3 is made up of 15 amino acids. Between the trimmed V and J ends, which lost 3 bases and 0 bases, there was a span of 9 bases. CDR3 DNA sequence: TGTGCCAGCAGTTTTGAGGGTCCAGCCAAAAACATTCAGTACTTC. This sequence encodes CASSFEGPAKNIQYF.

V gene TRBV7-9 combines with J gene TRBJ2-5; D might be TRBD2 (6 bases). CDR1 SEHNR and CDR2 FQNEAQ come from the germline V gene (reference sequence). V lost 5 bases and J lost 4, with 14 bases in between. The CDR3 has 14 residues. The CDR3 loop is CASSTRGYGETQYF. The CDR3 DNA follows: TGTGCCAGCAGCACCCGGGGGTACGGAGAGACCCAGTACTTC.